This T cell receptor beta chain was sequenced during a study of T cells in Graves' hyperthyroidism and ophthalmopathy (dated by TCRdb to about 2019). Describing the broader study: Peripheral blood samples were taken at initial diagnosis, before any treatment was given. The roughly 100 discovery patients were randomly split 7:3 into training and test sets. TCR V-J signatures able to tell the groups apart were searched for in a discovery cohort of 90 to 100 patients, of whom 43 had Graves' ophthalmopathy and more than 55 had stable Graves' hyperthyroidism. In several Graves' hyperthyroidism patients, the study also compared T-cell repertoires from thyroid tissue with T-cell repertoires from blood. After blood sampling, hyperthyroidism patients were treated with methimazole at a starting dose of 30 mg daily, and ophthalmopathy patients were treated with high-dose intravenous methylprednisolone. Prospective prediction of ophthalmopathy was tested in an independent validation cohort consisting of roughly 19 hyperthyroidism patients and 17 patients who later progressed to ophthalmopathy. The paper reports TCR Vbeta CDR3 sequencing of 140 or so peripheral blood samples: some 44 ophthalmopathy, under 80 hyperthyroidism and 17 progressor patients. On the study overall, not on this receptor specifically: No statistical method was used to set the sample size in advance, and investigators knew the group allocation. Most expanded thyroid clonotypes (frequency above 0.001) were also detected in blood, suggesting blood repertoires may reflect thyroid immune responses. Ophthalmopathy was separated from stable hyperthyroidism by a 13 V-J signature model, with approximately 89% sensitivity and approximately 81% specificity obtained in cross-validation and 80%/75% obtained in testing. During validation, the model predicted progression to ophthalmopathy a median of about 6.5 months ahead of onset, with almost 71% sensitivity and about 75% specificity.

CDR1 and CDR2, looked up from the germline V gene, are MGHRA and YSYEKL. From its cysteine to its phenylalanine, the CDR3 spans 13 amino acids. Just the 39-base CDR3 DNA is kept, in frame starting at base 1. From V the trimming removes 2 bases and from J it removes 6 bases, while the gene matches leave 4 bases of the junction unaccounted for. Worth noting for this clonotype: Its antigen remains unidentified. No much larger clone is present one base from it, and per-base qualities are unavailable.

The TCR beta CDR3 regions were amplified from RNA transcripts. For the first round of RT-PCR on the TCR CDR3, the HTBI primer set was used together with the Qiagen OneStep RT-PCR kit. The libraries were constructed in a second round of multiplex PCR and then size-selected and purified. Libraries were sequenced paired-end with 100 bp reads on an Illumina HiSeq2000. The authors' pipeline ran thus. SOAPnuke was used to process the raw data, removing reads that contained adapters or uncalled bases, had a mean Phred below 15, or lacked an exact match to the constant primer or identifier. High-quality paired reads were merged using COPE v1.2.5, and each unique nucleotide sequence was defined as a clonotype. Clonotypes were aligned to IMGT TRBV, TRBD and TRBJ reference segments using MiTCR v1.1. Analysis was restricted to V-J combinations with a frequency above 0.0001, which covered roughly 99% of repertoires. A TCS score was defined as the ratio of F50 (clonal expansion) to E x V (chaos), with BLOSUM62-based TCRdist applied between CDR3 peptides within each V-J. Welch's t-statistics and random forest reduced several hundred V-J features to about 13, which were used in a naive Bayes classifier (R e1071). TCRdb ran its own pipeline on the public reads, namely fastp trimming at Q25 and MiXCR clone calling, and kept in-frame beta chains. Identical CDR3 proteins give one entry, which carries the most common genes and DNA. In this record, the V and J calls reflect TCRdb's handling and not the investigators' own analysis. This sample is represented by under 600,000 distinct CDR3 sequences; around 15% of them were singletons. Of the sample, less than 3.5% is held by the ten largest clones.

Ophthalmopathy patients had moderately to severely active disease, Clinical Activity Score of at least 3, NOSPECS grade of at least 4, and duration under 3 months. The study excluded patients with uncontrolled infections, other autoimmune diseases, pregnancy or lactation. Clinical symptoms, serum thyroxine and TRAb, thyroid ultrasound, and orbital computed tomography formed the basis for the diagnoses. PBMCs were isolated from about 9.2 ml of fresh peripheral blood by Ficoll-Paque density gradient centrifugation. Total RNA was extracted with Trizol reagent, and quality was checked on an Agilent 2100 Bioanalyzer.

The TCR was taken from a woman in her 40s with Graves' ophthalmopathy. The sequence is built from TRBV4-1 and TRBJ2-7, with 7 middle bases fitting TRBD1. Sequencing was performed on blood. The bases read TGCGCCAGCAGCCAAATGACAGGGATCGAGCAGTACTTC. Translated, this gives CASSQMTGIEQYF.